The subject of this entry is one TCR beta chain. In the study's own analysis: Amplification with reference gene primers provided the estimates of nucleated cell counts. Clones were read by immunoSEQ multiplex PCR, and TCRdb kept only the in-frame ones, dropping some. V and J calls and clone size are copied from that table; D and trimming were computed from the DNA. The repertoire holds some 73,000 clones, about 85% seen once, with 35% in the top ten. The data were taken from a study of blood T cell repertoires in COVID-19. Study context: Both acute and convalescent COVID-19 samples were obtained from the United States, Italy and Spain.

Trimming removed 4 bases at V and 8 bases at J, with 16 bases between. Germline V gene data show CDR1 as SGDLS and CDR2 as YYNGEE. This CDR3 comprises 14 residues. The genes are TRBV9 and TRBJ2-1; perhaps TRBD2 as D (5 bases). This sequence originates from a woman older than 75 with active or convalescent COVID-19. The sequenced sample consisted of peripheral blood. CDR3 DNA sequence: TGTGCCAGCAGCCCCAGGCTAGCAGCGGATGAGCAGTTCTTC. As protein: CASSPRLAADEQFF.